These 10 T cell receptor beta chains originate from one sample sequenced in a study of immune evolution from preneoplasia to lung adenocarcinoma. The table came from immunoSEQ multiplex PCR; TCRdb's copy has only in-frame clones and leaves some out. The sample includes 10,000 or so clones, about 85% of them seen just once. Sequenced input: FFPE minimally invasive lung adenocarcinoma tissue. The receptors were gathered from a donor at least 70 years old with lung adenocarcinoma.

This chain links TRBV2 with TRBJ1-2, with TRBD1 matching 7 bases. The CDR3 loop spans 15 amino acids. With 0 bases clipped from V and 0 bases from J, the junction kept 1 base outside the gene matches. The germline V gene encodes CDR1 SNHLY and CDR2 FYNNEI. CDR3 sequence (DNA): TGTGCCAGCAGTGAAGCGGGGACAGCTAACTATGGCTACACCTTC. Encoded protein: CASSEAGTANYGYTF.

The rearrangement uses TRBV7-9 and TRBJ2-7; 10 bases align to TRBD1. Germline lookup yields CDR1 SEHNR and CDR2 FQNEAQ (reference sequence). The CDR3 has 16 residues. Trimming at V came to 5 bases and at J to 1 base, leaving 8 bases not matched to a gene. This chain's CDR3 is CASSPPDRGASYEQYF. The CDR3 bases are TGTGCCAGCAGCCCGCCGGACAGGGGGGCGTCCTACGAGCAGTACTTC.

J is TRBJ2-6 and V is TRBV11-2; D perhaps matches TRBD1 (5 bases). Trimming cost V 0 bases and J 1 base, with 7 bases left between them. From germline, CDR1 is SGHAT and CDR2 FQNNGV. The CDR3 runs 16 residues. CDR3 amino acids: CASSLDRVSGANVLTF. The CDR3 coding sequence is TGTGCCAGCAGCTTAGACAGGGTATCTGGGGCCAACGTCCTGACTTTC.

The rearrangement joins TRBV19 to TRBJ1-5, with D perhaps TRBD1 (6 bases). CDR3 size: 14 residues. Trimming shortened V by 3 bases and J by 2 bases, and 8 bases separated the two germline ends. The germline gives CDR1 LNHDA, CDR2 SQIVND (reference sequence). The CDR3 loop reads CASSIGGRNQPQHF. CDR3 DNA: TGTGCCAGTAGTATTGGGGGGCGCAATCAGCCCCAGCATTTT.

In its sample, this clone was seen a few times. V gene TRBV7-2 combines with J gene TRBJ2-7; no clear D. Germline V gene data show CDR1 as SGHTA and CDR2 as FQGNSA. V dropped 4 bases and J dropped 2 bases, with 6 bases sitting between them. This CDR3 is 12 amino acids long. The CDR3 region is CASSSDAYEQYF. As DNA, the CDR3 is TGTGCCAGCAGCTCCGATGCCTACGAGCAGTACTTC.

The rearrangement links TRBV5-4 to TRBJ1-2; D might be TRBD1 (6 bases). Germline CDR1 and CDR2: SGHNT and YYREEE (reference sequence). This CDR3 has 16 residues. V was pared by 3 bases and J by 8 bases, with 23 bases between. The CDR3 DNA is TGTGCCAGCAGCTCCCTGGTTGAGGGGGGCGCGGGAGGCTACACCTTC. Amino acids: CASSSLVEGGAGGYTF.

V gene TRBV4-1 combines with J gene TRBJ2-3, with TRBD2 matching over 7 bases. CDR1 is MGHRA, CDR2 YSYEKL, per germline. V lost 5 bases to trimming and J lost 2 bases; unmatched junction nucleotides: 13. CDR3 length: 17 amino acids. CDR3 nucleotide sequence: TGCGCCAGCAGCGGCCCCCGAGCGGGGCCCGCCACAGATACGCAGTATTTT. As protein: CASSGPRAGPATDTQYF.

The V call is TRBV28, the J call TRBJ2-7; either TRBD1 or TRBD2 may fit D (7 bases each). The CDR3 runs 14 residues. V was trimmed by 3 bases and J by 4 bases, leaving 13 bases between them. CDR1 MDHEN and CDR2 SYDVKM come from the germline V gene. The DNA for the CDR3 is TGTGCCAGCAGTTTTCCAGGGGGGGGATACGAGCAGTACTTC. This encodes CASSFPGGGYEQYF.

The V call is TRBV29-1, the J call TRBJ1-1; 7 nucleotides agree with TRBD1. CDR1 SQVTM and CDR2 ANQGSEA come from the germline V gene. The CDR3 is 10 amino acids. V trimming: 6 bases; J trimming: 8 bases; junction bases outside the gene matches: 3. DNA for the CDR3: TGCAGCGTGCGGACAGGAGAAGCTTTCTTT. It yields the protein CSVRTGEAFF.

This clone was counted a few times. This rearrangement joins TRBV30 to TRBJ2-1; D might be TRBD1 (7 bases). Germline CDR1 GTSNPN, CDR2 SVGIG (reference sequence). Deletions cut 5 bases from V and 8 bases from J, with 13 bases between. This CDR3 has 12 residues. The CDR3 region is CAWGIRGDEQFF. DNA for the CDR3: TGTGCCTGGGGCATCAGGGGGGATGAGCAGTTCTTC.